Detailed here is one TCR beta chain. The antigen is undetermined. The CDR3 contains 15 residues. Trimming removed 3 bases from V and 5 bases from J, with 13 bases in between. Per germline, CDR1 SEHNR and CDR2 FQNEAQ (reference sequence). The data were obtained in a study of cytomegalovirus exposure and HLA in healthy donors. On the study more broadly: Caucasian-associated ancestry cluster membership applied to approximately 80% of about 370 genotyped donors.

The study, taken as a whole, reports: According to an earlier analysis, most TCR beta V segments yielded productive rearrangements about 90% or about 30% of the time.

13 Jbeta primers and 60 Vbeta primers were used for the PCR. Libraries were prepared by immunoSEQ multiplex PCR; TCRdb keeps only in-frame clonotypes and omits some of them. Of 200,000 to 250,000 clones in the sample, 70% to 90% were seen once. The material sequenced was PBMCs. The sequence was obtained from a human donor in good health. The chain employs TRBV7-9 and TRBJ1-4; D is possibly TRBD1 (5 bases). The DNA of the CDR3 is TGTGCCAGCAGCTTGAACCTTAGGGGAAATGAAAAACTGTTTTTT. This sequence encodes CASSLNLRGNEKLFF.